These 24 T cell receptor beta chains were all obtained from the same sample, sequenced in a study of CD8 T cells in ankylosing spondylitis. TCRdb fed the 5' RACE reads into MiXCR, producing one record per CDR3 protein. The sample lists hundreds of thousands of distinct CDR3 sequences; around 21% were seen once. What was sequenced was blood, either unsorted or a sorted T cell fraction (not recorded which). The origin of the receptors is a female donor with ankylosing spondylitis or in good health (not recorded which).

This clonotype was found many times. The chain joins TRBV7-2 to TRBJ2-1; 12 nucleotides match TRBD2. Losses at the gene ends were 5 bases for V and 6 bases for J; bases not matched to a gene: 8. The CDR3 runs 16 residues. CDR1 and CDR2 (germline): SGHTA, FQGNSA. The CDR3 DNA is TGTGCCAGCAGCCAAAGACTAGCGGGAGTGGGCAATGAGCAGTTCTTC. Translation gives CASSQRLAGVGNEQFF.

The chain links TRBV7-9 to TRBJ2-7, with 7 bases fitting TRBD1. Trimming took 5 bases from V and 2 from J; bases not matched to a gene: 9. The CDR3 sequence is 15 residues long. The germline gives CDR1 SEHNR, CDR2 FQNEAQ (reference sequence). CDR3 residues: CASSTRRDRPYEQYF. The CDR3 region has the DNA TGTGCCAGCAGCACGAGACGGGACAGACCCTACGAGCAGTACTTC.

Many counts were recorded for this clonotype. The V call is TRBV12-3 or TRBV12-4, the J call TRBJ2-1, with 7 bases fitting TRBD2. CDR3 size: 16 residues. V shed 5 bases and J 3 bases; nucleotides not matched to a gene: 10. The CDR3 coding sequence is TGTGCCAGCAGTAGACAGTTGACTAGCCACTACAATGAGCAGTTCTTC. Residues: CASSRQLTSHYNEQFF.

On this clonotype itself: A much larger clone differs from this one at a single base, so this may be a read error. The chain recombines TRBV27 with TRBJ2-5, with 8 nucleotides matching TRBD2. The CDR3 runs 14 residues. In germline, CDR1 is MNHEY, CDR2 SMNVEV (reference sequence). Here the CDR3 DNA reads TGTGACAGCAGACGGGAGGGAGGTTGGGAGACCCAGTACTTC. It translates to CDSRREGGWETQYF.

The CDR3: CASSPPGLAQSSYEQYF. The CDR3 DNA reads as TGTGCCAGCTCACCCCCGGGACTAGCTCAGAGCTCCTACGAGCAGTACTTC. V is TRBV18 and J is TRBJ2-7; 9 nucleotides match TRBD2. Germline lookup yields CDR1 KGHSH and CDR2 LQKENI. V lost 3 bases and J lost 0; bases outside the gene matches: 9. The CDR3 has 17 residues.

This clonotype occurred a few times. This chain connects TRBV15 to TRBJ2-3; 13 bases match TRBD2. CDR3 length: 18 residues. Looked up from germline, CDR1 is LNHNV and CDR2 is YYDKDF (reference sequence). Unmatched junction bases numbered 5, after V lost 1 base and J lost 1 base. The CDR3 is CATSRVNGLAGGTDTQYF. The CDR3 bases are TGTGCCACCAGCAGAGTCAATGGACTAGCGGGAGGCACAGATACGCAGTATTTT.

This clonotype was counted between two and nine times. This chain links TRBV11-2 with TRBJ2-2; 9 bases agree with TRBD1. The ends lost 2 bases at V and 4 bases at J; junction bases unmatched: 5. This CDR3 contains 16 residues. Germline CDR1 reads SGHAT; CDR2 reads FQNNGV. The CDR3 loop reads CASSLSGQGFTGELFF. The CDR3 DNA is TGTGCCAGCAGCTTATCGGGACAGGGTTTCACCGGGGAGCTGTTTTTT.

The rearrangement links TRBV5-6 to TRBJ2-3; D might be TRBD1 or TRBD2, each matching 6 bases. The CDR3 runs 15 residues. The germline V gene encodes CDR1 SGHDT and CDR2 YYEEEE. Trimming cost V 6 bases and J 5 bases, with 19 bases left between them. For the CDR3, the DNA is TGTGCCAGCACCCTAGGAAGGGGGACTGGAGATACGCAGTATTTT. It specifies CASTLGRGTGDTQYF.

This clonotype was picked up many times. This chain connects TRBV20-1 to TRBJ2-3; D is unresolved. This CDR3 is 12 amino acids long. Germline lookup yields CDR1 DFQATT and CDR2 SNEGSKA (reference sequence). Trimming shortened V by 4 bases and J by 6 bases, and 11 bases separated the two germline ends. The CDR3 protein is CSATQTYDTQYF. The CDR3 nucleotides read TGCAGTGCTACACAGACCTATGATACGCAGTATTTT.

J is TRBJ1-1 and V is TRBV27; weak D call: TRBD1 (6 bases). Trimming left V 2 bases short and J 1 base short, with 11 bases between. The CDR3 consists of 15 residues. Germline values: CDR1 MNHEY, CDR2 SMNVEV (reference sequence). CDR3 region: CASSLKTGRNTEAFF. The CDR3 DNA reads TGTGCCAGCAGTTTAAAGACAGGCAGGAACACTGAAGCTTTCTTT.

V usage is TRBV20-1 and J usage is TRBJ2-6, with D possibly matching TRBD1 (5 bases). This CDR3 has 15 amino acids. V was clipped by 5 bases and J by 8 bases, with 19 bases between them. Germline CDR1 reads DFQATT; CDR2 reads SNEGSKA (reference sequence). CDR3 amino acids: CSARRGDGATNVLTF. Written as DNA, the CDR3 is TGCAGTGCTCGCCGAGGTGATGGGGCGACCAACGTCCTGACTTTC.

The V gene is TRBV4-3, the J gene TRBJ1-2; 7 nucleotides match TRBD1. Germline CDR1 LGHNA, CDR2 YSLEER. With 0 bases clipped from V and 3 bases from J, the junction kept 10 bases outside the gene matches. The CDR3 spans 17 residues. CDR3 in amino acids: CASSQDHRQGVDYGYTF. As DNA, the CDR3 is TGCGCCAGCAGCCAAGATCATCGACAGGGTGTAGACTATGGCTACACCTTC.

CDR3 in amino acids: CASSLEAGASYEQYF. CDR3 in DNA: TGCGCCAGCAGCTTGGAGGCGGGAGCGTCCTACGAGCAGTACTTC. The chain employs TRBV5-1 and TRBJ2-7, with 7 positions matching TRBD2. The trim removed 0 bases at V and 1 base at J, leaving 4 bases unmatched. This CDR3 has 15 amino acids. Germline CDR1 reads SGHRS; CDR2 reads YFSETQ.

This clonotype has just a few counts. The rearrangement joins TRBV7-2 to TRBJ2-7, with 11 bases identical to TRBD2. The trim removed 3 bases at V and 3 bases at J, leaving 7 bases unmatched. Germline V gene lookup returns CDR1 SGHTA and CDR2 FQGNSA. This CDR3 contains 16 residues. As DNA, the CDR3 is TGTGCCAGCAGCTTCCGACTAGCGGGAAAGGTCTACGAGCAGTACTTC. Translated: CASSFRLAGKVYEQYF.

V usage is TRBV7-6 and J usage is TRBJ2-6; 8 bases agree with TRBD2. This CDR3 spans 19 amino acids. Germline V gene sequence: CDR1 SGHVS, CDR2 FNYEAQ. Trimming took 3 bases from V and 0 from J; bases not matched to a gene: 10. The CDR3 is CASSFKLAVRSSGANVLTF. The CDR3 DNA reads TGTGCCAGCAGCTTCAAACTAGCGGTACGGTCCTCTGGGGCCAACGTCCTGACTTTC. The whole variable domain, remainder taken from reference TRBV7-6 and TRBJ2-6, is GAGVSQSPRYKVTKRGQDVALRCDPISGHVSLYWYRQALGQGPEFLTYFNYEAQQDKSGLPNDRFSAERPEGSISTLTIQRTEQRDSAMYRCASSFKLAVRSSGANVLTFGAGSRLTVL.

The gene calls are TRBV6-1 and TRBJ2-7; 13 positions agree with TRBD2. J lost 3 bases, V lost 8 bases, and 4 bases had no gene match. The CDR3 spans 14 residues. Looked up from germline, CDR1 is MNHNS and CDR2 is SASEGT. The CDR3 sequence: CASRTSGRGYEQYF. CDR3 in DNA: TGTGCCAGCCGGACTAGCGGGAGAGGCTACGAGCAGTACTTC.

This chain uses TRBV30 with TRBJ1-2; D is unresolved. CDR3 length: 13 residues. The germline V and J ends were trimmed by 2 bases and 6 bases, with 13 bases remaining between them. From germline, CDR1 is GTSNPN and CDR2 SVGIG (reference sequence). The CDR3 DNA sequence: TGTGCCTGGAGTCGGTGGTCCCTTCATGGCTACACCTTC. Translated, it gives CAWSRWSLHGYTF.

This clonotype was seen only a few times. The chain employs TRBV7-2 and TRBJ1-3; 7 bases line up with TRBD1. The trim removed 5 bases at V and 3 bases at J, leaving 4 bases unmatched. The CDR3 is 14 amino acids. Germline assignment: CDR1 SGHTA and CDR2 FQGNSA. This CDR3 is CASSVGTVGNTIYF. CDR3 in DNA: TGTGCCAGCAGCGTGGGGACAGTTGGAAACACCATATATTTT.

The J gene is TRBJ2-1, the V gene TRBV11-3, with 10 bases identical to TRBD2. The CDR3 has 17 residues. V was clipped by 1 base and J by 7 bases; unmatched bases: 10. Germline V gives CDR1 SGHNT, CDR2 YENEEA. CDR3 nucleotides: TGTGCCAGCAGCTTAGGGGGGAGCGGGAGGGCCGGGAATGAGCAGTTCTTC. Its protein is CASSLGGSGRAGNEQFF.

This clonotype was seen many times. This rearrangement joins TRBV10-3 to TRBJ2-7; TRBD1 is a possible D gene (6 bases). V lost 8 bases and J 1 base, leaving 9 bases between the germline ends. Looked up from germline, CDR1 is ENHRY and CDR2 is SYGVKD. The CDR3 is made up of 12 amino acids. CDR3 nucleotides: TGTGCCATCGCGGACAGATCCTACGAGCAGTACTTC. Its translation is CAIADRSYEQYF.

V is TRBV19 and J is TRBJ1-2; the D is unclear. This CDR3 has 12 residues. V dropped 3 bases and J dropped 3 bases, with 5 bases sitting between them. The germline gives CDR1 LNHDA, CDR2 SQIVND (reference sequence). The CDR3 DNA reads as TGTGCCAGTAGTATGAAAGACTATGGCTACACCTTC. Translating it yields CASSMKDYGYTF.

The rearrangement joins TRBV7-2 to TRBJ2-3; D unclear. This CDR3 has 15 residues. V lost 4 bases, J lost 4 bases, and 15 bases lay in between. Germline-derived CDR1 and CDR2 are SGHTA and FQGNSA. The CDR3: CASSSPPRGADTQYF. CDR3 in DNA: TGTGCCAGCAGCTCCCCCCCCCGTGGAGCAGATACGCAGTATTTT.

The table lists this clonotype with a few counts. DNA for the CDR3: TGTGCCAGCAGTTTGTGGGGGGGACAGGGCACAGATACGCAGTATTTT. Translated: CASSLWGGQGTDTQYF. The rearrangement links TRBV27 to TRBJ2-3; a weak D match, TRBD1 (8 bases). The CDR3 extends over 16 amino acids. Germline loops: CDR1 MNHEY, CDR2 SMNVEV (reference sequence). Trimming shortened V by 3 bases and J by 1 base, and 14 bases separated the two germline ends.

This clonotype showed up just once. This chain uses TRBV7-2 with TRBJ2-1; 11 nucleotides agree with TRBD2. After removal of 5 bases from V and 9 bases from J, the junction contained 6 bases not matched to a gene. CDR3 length: 14 residues. Germline V gives CDR1 SGHTA, CDR2 FQGNSA. The CDR3 loop reads CASSPIAGGREQFF. The CDR3 DNA follows: TGTGCCAGCAGCCCTATAGCGGGAGGGCGTGAGCAGTTCTTC. Supplemented by reference TRBV7-2 and TRBJ2-1, the full variable domain reads GAGVSQSPSNKVTEKGKDVELRCDPISGHTALYWYRQSLGQGLEFLIYFQGNSAPDKSGLPSDRFSAERTGGSVSTLTIQRTQQEDSAVYLCASSPIAGGREQFFGPGTRLTVL.